The clone carrying this T cell receptor (beta chain) has more than one count but fewer than ten. The antigen is not known. The source of the sample is a study of vaccination effects on CD4 cells after COVID-19. The overall study: Samples that were drawn after vaccination came a median of 72 days after the second dose.

Germline V gene lookup returns CDR1 SGHAT and CDR2 FQNNGV. The CDR3 is 13 amino acids. V was shortened by 5 bases and J by 3 bases, with 10 bases between the two germline ends. Antigen-specific CD4+ T cell clonotypes were called by their expansion after viral peptide-pool culture in ViraFEST. Culture lasted about ten days before CD4+ T cell isolation. Each participant was given two doses of one vaccine (BNT162b2 or mRNA-1273). With approximately 11 ug/ml peptides and 10 IU/ml IL-2, approximately 2.2 million PBMC per well were cultured. It was on days 3 and 7 that half the medium was replaced with IL-2 medium. Sequenced by immunoSEQ multiplex PCR; TCRdb stores in-frame clones only, minus some. The sample has some 30,000 clones, less than 80% seen once.

This specimen was CD4+ T cells from PBMCs cultured with SARS-CoV-2 spike peptides, taken after COVID-19 vaccination. The receptor comes from a human donor who received a COVID-19 vaccine. This rearrangement joins TRBV11-2 to TRBJ1-1; D unresolved. This chain's CDR3 is CASSASGDTEAFF. CDR3 sequence (DNA): TGTGCCAGCAGCGCGAGCGGGGACACTGAAGCTTTCTTT.